This TCR beta chain was recorded in a study of blood T cell repertoires in COVID-19. Produced via immunoSEQ multiplex PCR; TCRdb's table is partial and in-frame only. The table has around 200,000 clones, over 75% seen once. Per the germline V gene, CDR1 is SGHRS and CDR2 is YFSETQ. The CDR3 has 14 residues. Trimming removed 0 bases from V and 2 bases from J, with 6 bases in between. This sequence was found in a human donor with active or convalescent COVID-19. The donor label of this sample is uncertain. The sample was peripheral blood. This chain uses TRBV5-1 with TRBJ2-1; D ambiguous. The CDR3 DNA is TGCGCCAGCAGCTTGGGAGGCCCCTACAATGAGCAGTTCTTC. This encodes CASSLGGPYNEQFF.